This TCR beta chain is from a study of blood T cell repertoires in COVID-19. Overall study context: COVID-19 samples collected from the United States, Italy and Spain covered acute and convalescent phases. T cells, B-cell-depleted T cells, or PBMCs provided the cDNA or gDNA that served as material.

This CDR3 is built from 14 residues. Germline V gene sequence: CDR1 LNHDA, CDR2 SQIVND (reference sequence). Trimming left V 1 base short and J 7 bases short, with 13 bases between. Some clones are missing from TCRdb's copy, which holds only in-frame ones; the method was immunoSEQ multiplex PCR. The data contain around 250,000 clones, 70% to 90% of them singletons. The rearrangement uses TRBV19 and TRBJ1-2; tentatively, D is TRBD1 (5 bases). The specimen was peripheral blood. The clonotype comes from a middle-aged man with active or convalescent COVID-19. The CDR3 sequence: CASSIVHQGAGYTF. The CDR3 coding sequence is TGTGCCAGTAGTATAGTTCATCAGGGCGCTGGCTACACCTTC. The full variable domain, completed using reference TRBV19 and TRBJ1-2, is DGGITQSPKYLFRKEGQNVTLSCEQNLNHDAMYWYRQDPGQGLRLIYYSQIVNDFQKGDIAEGYSVSREKKESFPLTVTSAQKNPTAFYLCASSIVHQGAGYTFGSGTRLTVV.